Each of the 30 T cell receptor beta chains below was sequenced from the same sample in a study of shared clonotypes between healthy human individuals. TCRdb's table, derived via immunoSEQ multiplex PCR, lists solely in-frame clones and lacks some. The sample records about 2 million clones, about 95% being singletons. Only CD45RO-negative cells positively selected for CCR7 counted as naive CD8 cells, so terminally differentiated effector memory CD45RA+ cells were excluded. Input material: naive CD8+ T cells sorted from blood. The receptors here all came from a man between 18 and 29 years old in good health.

The chain joins TRBV9 to TRBJ2-5; D ambiguous. V lost 3 bases, J lost 3 bases, and 12 bases lay in between. The CDR3 loop spans 14 amino acids. Germline V lookup: CDR1 SGDLS, CDR2 YYNGEE. CDR3 region: CASSGTLAEETQYF. CDR3 nucleotides: TGTGCCAGCAGCGGGACCTTGGCCGAAGAGACCCAGTACTTC. The whole variable domain, filled in from reference TRBV9 and TRBJ2-5, reads DSGVTQTPKHLITATGQRVTLRCSPRSGDLSVYWYQQSLDQGLQFLIQYYNGEERAKGNILERFSAQQFPDLHSELNLSSLELGDSALYFCASSGTLAEETQYFGPGTRLLVL.

This clone occurred once. This chain connects TRBV30 to TRBJ1-2; tentative D call: TRBD1 (6 bases). The CDR3 length is 15 residues. From germline, CDR1 is GTSNPN and CDR2 SVGIG (reference sequence). Between the trimmed V and J ends, which lost 1 base and 5 bases, there was a span of 17 bases. The CDR3 protein is CAWSGLGDMFYGYTF. CDR3 nucleotide sequence: TGTGCCTGGAGTGGCCTCGGGGACATGTTTTATGGCTACACCTTC.

J is TRBJ1-2 and V is TRBV5-1; tentatively, D is TRBD1 (5 bases). V lost 2 bases, J lost 4 bases, and 15 bases lay in between. CDR1 SGHRS and CDR2 YFSETQ come from the germline V gene. This CDR3 region has 15 residues. CDR3 in amino acids: CASSFRDSRGYGYTF. DNA for the CDR3: TGCGCCAGCAGCTTCCGGGACTCGAGGGGCTATGGCTACACCTTC.

The J gene is TRBJ2-1, the V gene TRBV7-8, with TRBD2 identical over 9 bases. The CDR3 length is 15 residues. Germline loops: CDR1 SGHVS, CDR2 FQNEAQ. Trimming cost V 5 bases and J 2 bases; bases outside gene matches: 4. CDR3 amino acids: CASSMLAGTYNEQFF. The CDR3 DNA reads as TGTGCCAGCAGCATGCTAGCGGGGACCTACAATGAGCAGTTCTTC. Full variable domain (outside the CDR3, taken from reference TRBV7-8 and TRBJ2-1): GAGVSQSPRYKVAKRGQDVALRCDPISGHVSLFWYQQALGQGPEFLTYFQNEAQLDKSGLPSDRFFAERPEGSVSTLKIQRTQQEDSAVYLCASSMLAGTYNEQFFGPGTRLTVL.

About this clone itself: Other DNA sequences from this sample encode an identical CDR3 as well. The chain has TRBV6-5 and TRBJ2-7, with a possible D match to TRBD1 (5 bases). CDR1 MNHEY and CDR2 SVGAGI come from the germline V gene. V lost 4 bases and J 3 bases, leaving 10 bases between the germline ends. This CDR3 is 13 amino acids long. CDR3 nucleotides: TGTGCCAGCAGTTCAGGGCTCCTCTACGAGCAGTACTTC. This sequence encodes CASSSGLLYEQYF.

CDR3 protein: CASQTGGAYEQYF. CDR3 sequence (DNA): TGTGCCAGCCAGACAGGCGGAGCCTACGAGCAGTACTTC. The J gene is TRBJ2-7, the V gene TRBV2, with D possibly matching TRBD1 (6 bases). V dropped 8 bases and J dropped 2 bases, with 13 bases sitting between them. CDR3 length: 13 residues. CDR1 and CDR2 from the germline V gene are SNHLY and FYNNEI. The full variable domain, with the rest looked up from reference TRBV2 and TRBJ2-7, is EPEVTQTPSHQVTQMGQEVILRCVPISNHLYFYWYRQILGQKVEFLVSFYNNEISEKSEIFDDQFSVERPDGSNFTLKIRSTKLEDSAMYFCASQTGGAYEQYFGPGTRLTVT.

The chain carries TRBV5-1 and TRBJ2-7; possibly TRBD2 for D (6 bases). The CDR3 extends over 12 amino acids. Per germline, CDR1 SGHRS and CDR2 YFSETQ. The V end was cut by 2 bases, the J end by 7 bases, with 10 bases between. Written as DNA, the CDR3 is TGCGCCAGCAGCTTCCTCGGGGGAGAGCAGTACTTC. The encoded protein is CASSFLGGEQYF. Filled out from reference TRBV5-1 and TRBJ2-7, the complete variable domain reads KAGVTQTPRYLIKTRGQQVTLSCSPISGHRSVSWYQQTPGQGLQFLFEYFSETQRNKGNFPGRFSGRQFSNSRSEMNVSTLELGDSALYLCASSFLGGEQYFGPGTRLTVT.

The gene calls are TRBV6-5 and TRBJ2-4; 9 bases agree with TRBD1. Germline CDR1 is MNHEY and CDR2 is SVGAGI. CDR3 length: 14 residues. The J segment lost 2 bases and the V segment lost 6 bases, leaving 2 bases of the junction unmatched. The CDR3 sequence: CASRQGATKNIQYF. CDR3 DNA sequence: TGTGCCAGCAGACAGGGGGCGACCAAAAACATTCAGTACTTC.

This clone has a single count. The rearrangement links TRBV11-3 to TRBJ2-1; D is uncertain. Germline CDR1 and CDR2: SGHNT and YENEEA. The CDR3 contains 13 residues. Trimming pared 5 bases from V and 7 bases from J, leaving 12 bases between. The chain's CDR3 is CASSRRVENEQFF. Written as DNA, the CDR3 is TGTGCCAGCAGCCGAAGGGTCGAGAATGAGCAGTTCTTC.

The CDR3 DNA is TGTGCCAGCAGCCTGCTGACAGACGGGCGGGAGACCCAGTACTTC. Translating gives CASSLLTDGRETQYF. The genes are TRBV7-9 and TRBJ2-5; tentative D call: TRBD1 (5 bases). Trimming removed 5 bases from V and 5 bases from J, with 18 bases in between. The germline V gene encodes CDR1 SEHNR and CDR2 FQNEAQ (reference sequence). The CDR3 consists of 15 residues.

V usage is TRBV4-2 and J usage is TRBJ1-2; D gene unclear. Trimming pared 0 bases from V and 4 bases from J, leaving 15 bases between. The CDR3 is 16 amino acids. Germline loops: CDR1 LGHNA, CDR2 YNFKEQ. The CDR3 DNA sequence: TGTGCCAGCAGCCAAGATAGGGAGGCGGACCTCTATGGCTACACCTTC. Its translation: CASSQDREADLYGYTF.

This chain joins TRBV7-9 and TRBJ1-2; D is uncertain. Germline lookup yields CDR1 SEHNR and CDR2 FQNEAQ (reference sequence). The CDR3 runs 15 residues. Trimming left V 0 bases short and J 4 bases short, with 12 bases between. CDR3 coding DNA: TGTGCCAGCAGCTTAGCGAGCCAGGCAGTCTATGGCTACACCTTC. This translates into CASSLASQAVYGYTF. Looking up the rest from reference TRBV7-9 and TRBJ1-2 gives the full variable domain: DTGVSQNPRHKITKRGQNVTFRCDPISEHNRLYWYRQTLGQGPEFLTYFQNEAQLEKSRLLSDRFSAERPKGSFSTLEIQRTEQGDSAMYLCASSLASQAVYGYTFGSGTRLTVV.

This chain links TRBV19 with TRBJ2-3, with 8 bases identical to TRBD2. Unmatched junction bases numbered 11, after V lost 1 base and J lost 2 bases. Germline V gene sequence: CDR1 LNHDA, CDR2 SQIVND (reference sequence). This CDR3 is built from 18 residues. The CDR3: CASSIVRREEISTDTQYF. CDR3 nucleotides: TGTGCCAGTAGTATAGTGCGGCGGGAGGAGATATCCACAGATACGCAGTATTTT.

The V gene is TRBV13, the J gene TRBJ2-7; no reliable D call. Germline V gene lookup returns CDR1 PRHDT and CDR2 FYEKMQ (reference sequence). Trimming left V 4 bases short and J 6 bases short, with 13 bases between. The CDR3 covers 13 residues. The CDR3 sequence: CASSSPSLFEQYF. The CDR3 nucleotides read TGTGCCAGCAGCTCGCCATCCCTCTTCGAGCAGTACTTC.

V and J are TRBV9 and TRBJ2-1; TRBD1 is a possible D gene (5 bases). The CDR3 runs 12 residues. Germline CDR1 SGDLS, CDR2 YYNGEE. The V end lost 3 bases, the J end lost 8 bases, and 9 bases lay between the germline ends. The CDR3 protein is CASSGTGHEQFF. The CDR3 DNA reads TGTGCCAGCAGCGGAACAGGTCATGAGCAGTTCTTC. Using reference TRBV9 and TRBJ2-1 for the parts outside the CDR3, the full variable domain is DSGVTQTPKHLITATGQRVTLRCSPRSGDLSVYWYQQSLDQGLQFLIQYYNGEERAKGNILERFSAQQFPDLHSELNLSSLELGDSALYFCASSGTGHEQFFGPGTRLTVL.

The chain couples TRBV4-3 to TRBJ2-2; D is undetermined. The CDR3 is 16 residues long. Trimming left V 0 bases short and J 6 bases short, with 14 bases between. CDR1 LGHNA and CDR2 YSLEER come from the germline V gene. CDR3 sequence reads: CASSQDFPPMAGELFF. CDR3 DNA: TGCGCCAGCAGCCAAGACTTCCCTCCTATGGCCGGGGAGCTGTTTTTT.

CDR3 region: CASSARGFSGANVLTF. The CDR3 DNA follows: TGTGCCAGCAGCGCGCGGGGCTTCTCTGGGGCCAACGTCCTGACTTTC. The chain is built from TRBV13 and TRBJ2-6; the D gene is possibly TRBD2 (6 bases). Trimming left V 5 bases short and J 0 bases short, with 11 bases between. The length of the CDR3 is 16 residues. Germline V gene data show CDR1 as PRHDT and CDR2 as FYEKMQ (reference sequence).

In nucleotides, the CDR3 is TGTGCCAGCAGTTTATCTGGGTCGGGGTACTACGAGCAGTACTTC. Its protein is CASSLSGSGYYEQYF. The chain recombines TRBV27 with TRBJ2-7, with a tentative D call TRBD2 (5 bases). Trimming removed 0 bases from V and 3 bases from J, with 12 bases in between. The CDR3 contains 15 residues. Germline CDR1 is MNHEY and CDR2 is SMNVEV (reference sequence).

This sequence joins TRBV6-5 and TRBJ2-7; 10 bases align to TRBD1. The CDR3 runs to 15 residues. V was pared by 5 bases and J by 4 bases, with 8 bases of the junction left unmatched. Germline assignment: CDR1 MNHEY and CDR2 SVGAGI. CDR3 bases: TGTGCCAGCAGTAAACATGGACAGGGGGAATACGAGCAGTACTTC. Protein: CASSKHGQGEYEQYF.

This chain joins TRBV6-6 and TRBJ2-5; D is possibly TRBD1 or TRBD2 (6 bases each). Per the germline V gene, CDR1 is MNHNY and CDR2 is SVGAGI (reference sequence). The CDR3 length is 14 residues. V gave up 5 bases and J gave up 4 bases, with 14 bases separating them. The CDR3 DNA is TGTGCCAGCAGTGACCTGGGGGGCGGAGAGACCCAGTACTTC. It translates to CASSDLGGGETQYF.

J is TRBJ1-6 and V is TRBV25-1, with 9 bases identical to TRBD1. After removal of 3 bases from V and 14 bases from J, the junction contained 14 bases not matched to a gene. The V gene's germline CDR1 is MGHDK and CDR2 SYGVNS. The CDR3 contains 16 residues. This CDR3 is CASSDLGQGARSTLHF. CDR3 nucleotides: TGTGCCAGCAGTGACCTGGGACAGGGAGCCCGTTCGACCCTCCACTTT.

CDR3 residues: CASSPSVRYNEQFF. For the CDR3, the DNA is TGTGCCAGCAGCCCCTCCGTGCGGTACAATGAGCAGTTCTTC. V and J are TRBV11-2 and TRBJ2-1, with no clear D. The CDR3 length is 14 residues. Germline V gene data show CDR1 as SGHAT and CDR2 as FQNNGV. V lost 5 bases and J lost 4, with 12 bases in between. Supplemented by reference TRBV11-2 and TRBJ2-1, the full variable domain reads EAGVAQSPRYKIIEKRQSVAFWCNPISGHATLYWYQQILGQGPKLLIQFQNNGVVDDSQLPKDRFSAERLKGVDSTLKIQPAKLEDSAVYLCASSPSVRYNEQFFGPGTRLTVL.

The V call is TRBV5-4, the J call TRBJ2-3; TRBD2 matches at 8 bases. The germline CDR1 and CDR2 sequences are SGHNT and YYREEE (reference sequence). The J segment lost 8 bases and the V segment lost 3 bases, leaving 8 bases of the junction unmatched. This CDR3 spans 14 amino acids. For the CDR3, the DNA is TGTGCCAGCAGCTACCGGGGGGGGCCGGGTACGCAGTATTTT. This gives the protein CASSYRGGPGTQYF.

This chain links TRBV5-5 with TRBJ2-7; D unclear. The germline CDR1 and CDR2 sequences are SGHKS and YYEKEE (reference sequence). This CDR3 is built from 13 residues. V was pared by 2 bases and J by 1 base, with 7 bases between. The CDR3 protein is CASSFSDSYEQYF. In DNA, the CDR3 is TGTGCCAGCAGCTTCTCCGATTCCTACGAGCAGTACTTC.

As to this clone: The DNA is omitted, as the CDR3 cannot be located on it reliably, and the CDR3 follows TCRdb's listing. The chain couples TRBV9 to TRBJ1-3; TRBD1 was called by the table and not checked on the DNA. The CDR3 length equals 13 residues, ends included. Looked up from germline, CDR1 is SGDLS and CDR2 is YYNGEE. The CDR3: CASSVGVGSPLYF.

V and J are TRBV13 and TRBJ1-4; D gene ambiguous. This CDR3 region has 13 residues. Deletions cut 3 bases from V and 7 bases from J, with 9 bases between. CDR1 and CDR2 (germline): PRHDT, FYEKMQ (reference sequence). CDR3: CASSLRDREKLFF. CDR3 bases: TGTGCCAGCAGCTTGAGAGACCGTGAAAAACTGTTTTTT. The variable domain in full, completed from reference TRBV13 and TRBJ1-4, reads AAGVIQSPRHLIKEKRETATLKCYPIPRHDTVYWYQQGPGQDPQFLISFYEKMQSDKGSIPDRFSAQQFSDYHSELNMSSLELGDSALYFCASSLRDREKLFFGSGTQLSVL.

With respect to this clone: This specimen includes other DNA sequences encoding the same CDR3. V usage is TRBV9 and J usage is TRBJ2-5; 10 bases align to TRBD2. Germline values: CDR1 SGDLS, CDR2 YYNGEE. Germline trimming cut 0 bases from V and 2 bases from J; bases unmatched to any gene: 4. The CDR3 runs to 16 residues. CDR3 sequence reads: CASSVGSSGGQETQYF. The CDR3 nucleotides read TGTGCCAGCAGCGTAGGGTCTAGCGGGGGACAAGAGACCCAGTACTTC. Using reference TRBV9 and TRBJ2-5 for the parts outside the CDR3, the full variable domain is DSGVTQTPKHLITATGQRVTLRCSPRSGDLSVYWYQQSLDQGLQFLIQYYNGEERAKGNILERFSAQQFPDLHSELNLSSLELGDSALYFCASSVGSSGGQETQYFGPGTRLLVL.

This clone was recorded only once. The gene calls are TRBV5-1 and TRBJ1-2; TRBD1 matches at 7 bases. The CDR3 totals 15 residues. Germline V gives CDR1 SGHRS, CDR2 YFSETQ. J lost 6 bases, V lost 3 bases, and 11 bases had no gene match. CDR3 nucleotides: TGCGCCAGCAGCTACGGCCCCGGGACAGCCGATGGCTACACCTTC. Protein product: CASSYGPGTADGYTF.

V gene TRBV4-1 combines with J gene TRBJ2-7; 10 nucleotides match TRBD1. In germline, CDR1 is MGHRA, CDR2 YSYEKL. The length of the CDR3 is 15 residues. The junction had 7 bases not matched to a gene; V was cut back by 3 bases and J by 5 bases. In nucleotides, the CDR3 is TGCGCCAGCAGCCATGGACAGGGGGGTGACAACGAGCAGTACTTC. Translation gives CASSHGQGGDNEQYF.

V usage is TRBV27 and J usage is TRBJ2-7; D may be TRBD1 (7 bases). The CDR3 extends over 13 amino acids. Trimming took 5 bases from V and 7 from J, leaving 15 bases between them. Germline lookup yields CDR1 MNHEY and CDR2 SMNVEV (reference sequence). The CDR3 loop is CASSGPGGGEQYF. The CDR3 DNA reads TGTGCCAGCAGTGGGCCAGGGGGAGGTGAGCAGTACTTC.